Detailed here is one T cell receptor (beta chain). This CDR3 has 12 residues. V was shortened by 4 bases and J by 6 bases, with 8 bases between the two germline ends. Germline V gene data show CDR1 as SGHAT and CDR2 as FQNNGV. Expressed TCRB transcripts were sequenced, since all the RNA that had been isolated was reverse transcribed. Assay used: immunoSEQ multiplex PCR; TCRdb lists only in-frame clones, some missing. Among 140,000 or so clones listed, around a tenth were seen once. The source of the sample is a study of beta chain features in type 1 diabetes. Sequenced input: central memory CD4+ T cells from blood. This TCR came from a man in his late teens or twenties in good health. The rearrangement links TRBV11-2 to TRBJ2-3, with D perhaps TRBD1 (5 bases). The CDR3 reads CASSSPGDTQYF. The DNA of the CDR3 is TGTGCCAGCAGCTCCCCAGGGGATACGCAGTATTTT. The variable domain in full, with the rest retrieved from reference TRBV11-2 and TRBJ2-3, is EAGVAQSPRYKIIEKRQSVAFWCNPISGHATLYWYQQILGQGPKLLIQFQNNGVVDDSQLPKDRFSAERLKGVDSTLKIQPAKLEDSAVYLCASSSPGDTQYFGPGTRLTVL.